The clone carrying this T cell receptor beta chain came up many times. Its antigen is undetermined. V was shortened by 6 bases and J by 5 bases, with 18 bases between the two germline ends. The length of the CDR3 is 15 residues. The germline CDR1 and CDR2 sequences are PRHDT and FYEKMQ (reference sequence). Based on a CD8+CD4-CCR7+CD45RA+ profile, naive CD8 T cells were sorted. TCRdb fed the PCR reads into MiXCR, producing one record per CDR3 protein. The sample shows 15,000 to 20,000 distinct CDR3 sequences, roughly 22% of them seen only once. This sample is part of a study of molecular identifiers for immune sequencing clone quantification. Notes on the study in general: Clones of above 20 RNA copies carried over 98% of effector molecules; in naive cells they carried under 1%. Detection of one spiked Jurkat cell's TCR RNA reportedly worked in one million naive cells.

This clonotype was sampled from a human donor in good health. Some libraries in this study had Jurkat cell RNA spiked in. V gene TRBV13 combines with J gene TRBJ2-3; possibly TRBD2 for D (5 bases). The specimen sequenced was naive CD8+ T cells from blood, with Jurkat cell RNA spiked in. Subset denoted: FACS-sorted CD8+CD4-CCR7+CD45RA+ naive T cells. The CDR3 nucleotides are TGTGCCAGCAGTCCCCCTGCGAGGGCCAGAGATACGCAGTATTTT. Encoded protein: CASSPPARARDTQYF.